Below, 27 T cell receptor beta chains from the same sample are listed, as sequenced in a study of blood T cell repertoires in COVID-19. Some clones are missing from TCRdb's copy, which holds only in-frame ones; the method was immunoSEQ multiplex PCR. This repertoire shows 60,000 or so clones, roughly 88% found once; its top ten account for less than 2%. The sequencing input was peripheral blood. The receptors were gathered from a human donor in a cohort sampled during active COVID-19.

CDR3 in amino acids: CASSSTQADSGNTIYF. The CDR3 region has the DNA TGTGCCAGCTCAAGTACACAGGCAGACTCTGGAAACACCATATATTTT. The chain uses TRBV18 and TRBJ1-3, with D perhaps TRBD1 (5 bases). The CDR3 extends over 16 amino acids. Trimming removed 5 bases at V and 0 bases at J, with 14 bases between. Germline lookup yields CDR1 KGHSH and CDR2 LQKENI.

This sequence joins TRBV9 and TRBJ2-7; the match to TRBD1 covers 9 bases. J gave up 6 bases and V 4 bases, and 11 bases lay outside the gene matches. The germline gives CDR1 SGDLS, CDR2 YYNGEE. The CDR3 has 15 residues. DNA for the CDR3: TGTGCCAGCAGCCTCGATGCGGGACAGGGCTCCGAGCAGTACTTC. It codes for CASSLDAGQGSEQYF.

The CDR3 DNA sequence: TGCGCCAGCAGCCAAGTCTTATCGGGAGTAGCGGAGACGCAGTATTTT. This sequence encodes CASSQVLSGVAETQYF. The chain recombines TRBV4-3 with TRBJ2-3, with D tentatively TRBD2 (6 bases). Trimming cost V 1 base and J 9 bases, with 20 bases left between them. CDR1 and CDR2 (germline): LGHNA, YSLEER. The CDR3 has 16 amino acids.

The chain uses TRBV11-3 and TRBJ2-7, with 8 bases identical to TRBD1. The germline CDR1 and CDR2 sequences are SGHNT and YENEEA. J gave up 4 bases and V 5 bases, and 7 bases lay outside the gene matches. The CDR3 covers 14 residues. CDR3 coding DNA: TGTGCCAGCAGCCCCGGACAGGGAGGTTACGAGCAGTACTTC. Its protein is CASSPGQGGYEQYF.

This chain uses TRBV21-1 with TRBJ1-3. TRBV21-1 is a listed pseudogene. This CDR3 has 14 residues. The DNA for the CDR3 is TGTGCCAGCAGCAAATTACCTAGGAGTAACACCATATATTTT. Protein product: CASSKLPRSNTIYF.

The chain uses TRBV18 and TRBJ1-1, with D maybe TRBD1 (6 bases). CDR1 is KGHSH and CDR2 is LQKENI in the germline V gene. The CDR3 length is 17 residues. With 0 bases removed from V and 5 bases from J, the gap between germline ends came to 19 bases. The CDR3 sequence is CASSPPSGGATGTEAFF. CDR3 DNA: TGTGCCAGCTCACCACCGTCGGGGGGCGCTACGGGGACTGAAGCTTTCTTT.

The CDR3 loop is CASSFKRVRPENEQYF. DNA of the CDR3: TGTGCCAGCAGCTTCAAGCGGGTGCGACCTGAAAACGAGCAGTACTTC. V gene TRBV7-8 combines with J gene TRBJ2-7, with D tentatively TRBD2 (6 bases). Germline loops: CDR1 SGHVS, CDR2 FQNEAQ. The CDR3 runs to 16 residues. Trimming shortened V by 3 bases and J by 5 bases, and 20 bases separated the two germline ends.

The chain employs TRBV3-1 (or the pseudogene TRBV3-2) and TRBJ2-7; TRBD2 agrees at 9 bases. This CDR3 region has 15 residues. Germline assignment: CDR1 LGHDT and CDR2 YNNKEL (reference sequence). V was pared by 5 bases and J by 2 bases, with 7 bases of the junction left unmatched. The CDR3 coding sequence is TGTGCCAGCAGCTGGGGTAGCGGGAGAGCCTACGAGCAGTACTTC. Translating gives CASSWGSGRAYEQYF.

V is TRBV7-2 and J is TRBJ2-7, with 7 nucleotides matching TRBD1. CDR1 SGHTA and CDR2 FQGNSA come from the germline V gene. V shed 1 base, J shed 2 bases, and the junction held 5 bases outside the gene matches. The CDR3 extends over 15 amino acids. The CDR3 protein is CASSLVGTGAYEQYF. The CDR3 bases are TGTGCCAGCAGCTTAGTCGGCACAGGGGCCTACGAGCAGTACTTC.

The chain joins TRBV6-2 or TRBV6-3 to TRBJ2-5, with D perhaps matching TRBD1 (6 bases). The V gene lost 5 bases and the J gene lost 2 bases, with 12 bases spanning the gap. The CDR3 is 14 residues long. CDR1 and CDR2 (germline): MNHEY, SVGEGT. The CDR3 sequence: CASSRWTDQETQYF. In DNA, the CDR3 is TGTGCCAGCAGTCGCTGGACAGATCAAGAGACCCAGTACTTC.

The chain carries TRBV29-1 and TRBJ1-5; TRBD1 aligns across 8 bases. The CDR3 totals 13 residues. Germline CDR1 is SQVTM and CDR2 is ANQGSEA. Unmatched junction bases numbered 2, after V lost 6 bases and J lost 1 base. CDR3 DNA sequence: TGCAGCGTGCAGGGGGCGAGCAATCAGCCCCAGCATTTT. Residues: CSVQGASNQPQHF.

This clone was counted between two and nine times. The chain carries TRBV21-1 and TRBJ1-1; TRBD1, the D gene given by the table, was not confirmed from the DNA. TRBV21-1 is a listed pseudogene. The CDR3 has 16 residues. This CDR3 reads CASSKPRQGRNTEAFF. The CDR3 DNA follows: TGTGCCAGCAGCAAACCGAGACAGGGACGGAACACTGAAGCTTTCTTT.

CDR3 DNA: TGTGCCAGCAGCCTCGGACAACACTACGAGCAGTACTTC. Residues: CASSLGQHYEQYF. The chain recombines TRBV7-9 with TRBJ2-7; possibly TRBD1 for D (5 bases). Germline V CDR1 and CDR2: SEHNR, FQNEAQ (reference sequence). The CDR3 extends over 13 amino acids. Trimming removed 5 bases at V and 3 bases at J, with 11 bases between.

The V and J genes are TRBV29-1 and TRBJ2-7, with TRBD1 matching over 9 bases. The CDR3 extends over 15 amino acids. Germline V lookup: CDR1 SQVTM, CDR2 ANQGSEA. The ends lost 5 bases at V and 3 bases at J; junction bases unmatched: 11. This chain's CDR3 is CSVQQGANPFYEQYF. In DNA, the CDR3 is TGCAGCGTTCAACAGGGGGCGAATCCCTTCTACGAGCAGTACTTC.

V gene TRBV10-3 combines with J gene TRBJ2-5; TRBD2 is a possible D gene (6 bases). The V and J ends lost 7 bases and 1 base respectively, with 10 bases between them. The length of the CDR3 is 13 residues. Germline V gene data show CDR1 as ENHRY and CDR2 as SYGVKD. CDR3 amino acids: CAITTSPQETQYF. The DNA of the CDR3 is TGTGCCATCACAACTAGCCCCCAAGAGACCCAGTACTTC.

This clone was picked up a small number of times. The junction departs from germline at one end; a sequencing error may be responsible. This rearrangement joins TRBV4-2 to TRBJ2-7; 13 bases line up with TRBD2. The V gene's germline CDR1 is LGHNA and CDR2 YNFKEQ. CDR3 length: 15 amino acids. The chain's CDR3 is CASSLGTSGTYEQYF. The CDR3 coding sequence is TGTGCCAGCAGCCTTGGGACTAGCGGGACCTATGAGCAGTACTTC.

This chain joins TRBV5-1 and TRBJ2-3, with 7 positions matching TRBD2. J lost 0 bases, V lost 4 bases, and 8 bases had no gene match. CDR1 is SGHRS and CDR2 is YFSETQ in the germline V gene. CDR3 length equals 16 residues. CDR3 residues: CASSRGDSGSTDTQYF. The CDR3 nucleotides are TGCGCCAGCAGCCGGGGGGATAGCGGTAGCACAGATACGCAGTATTTT. Based on the CDR3 plus reference TRBV5-1 and TRBJ2-3, the full variable domain is KAGVTQTPRYLIKTRGQQVTLSCSPISGHRSVSWYQQTPGQGLQFLFEYFSETQRNKGNFPGRFSGRQFSNSRSEMNVSTLELGDSALYLCASSRGDSGSTDTQYFGPGTRLTVL.

The rearrangement links TRBV27 to TRBJ2-7; TRBD2 matches 8 bases. Germline V lookup: CDR1 MNHEY, CDR2 SMNVEV (reference sequence). The V gene end was trimmed by 2 bases and the J gene end by 5 bases; junction bases not matched to a gene: 8. CDR3 length: 15 residues. The CDR3, as DNA: TGTGCCAGCAGTTTACTGAGCGGGAGACACCACGAGCAGTACTTC. Protein sequence: CASSLLSGRHHEQYF.

In its sample, this clone was seen once. V usage is TRBV7-8 and J usage is TRBJ2-2; D gene uncertain. This CDR3 has 15 amino acids. The germline V and J ends were trimmed by 5 bases and 0 bases, with 10 bases remaining between them. CDR1 is SGHVS, CDR2 FQNEAQ, per germline. The CDR3 loop reads CASSPGHANTGELFF. The CDR3 DNA is TGTGCCAGCAGCCCCGGTCATGCGAACACCGGGGAGCTGTTTTTT.

The rearrangement uses TRBV5-6 and TRBJ2-2; TRBD2 might be the D (6 bases). CDR1 is SGHDT and CDR2 is YYEEEE in the germline V gene. The CDR3 has 17 amino acids. With 4 bases removed from V and 6 bases from J, the gap between germline ends came to 22 bases. The CDR3 sequence is CASSDDNTGTLAGELFF. CDR3 nucleotides: TGTGCCAGCAGCGACGACAATACCGGGACTCTTGCCGGGGAGCTGTTTTTT.

The chain uses TRBV7-2 and TRBJ2-7, with TRBD2 matching 13 bases. CDR1 and CDR2 (germline): SGHTA, FQGNSA. Trimming at V came to 5 bases and at J to 5 bases, leaving 6 bases not matched to a gene. CDR3 size: 15 residues. Here the CDR3 reads CASSRTSGSFDEQYF. In DNA, the CDR3 is TGTGCCAGCAGCCGGACTAGCGGGAGTTTCGACGAGCAGTACTTC.

The chain's CDR3 is CASSIVLNAGELFF. DNA of the CDR3: TGTGCCAGTAGTATTGTTCTAAATGCCGGGGAGCTGTTTTTT. V gene TRBV19 combines with J gene TRBJ2-2; D uncertain. V was pared by 3 bases and J by 6 bases, with 11 bases between. Germline V gene sequence: CDR1 LNHDA, CDR2 SQIVND (reference sequence). This CDR3 is built from 14 residues.

This clone appeared a single time. The gene calls are TRBV7-8 and TRBJ2-1; D possibly corresponds to TRBD1 (6 bases). Trimming stripped 1 base from V and 15 bases from J, with 19 bases between. This CDR3 region has 14 residues. Germline V lookup: CDR1 SGHVS, CDR2 FQNEAQ. The CDR3 here is CASSLVPVGDTRFF. DNA of the CDR3: TGTGCCAGCAGCTTAGTCCCTGTTGGGGACACTCGGTTCTTC.

V usage is TRBV7-3 and J usage is TRBJ2-7, with D unresolved. Germline V gene lookup returns CDR1 SGHTA and CDR2 FQGTGA. Trimming pared 0 bases from V and 7 bases from J, leaving 10 bases between. CDR3 size: 13 residues. CDR3 nucleotide sequence: TGTGCCAGCAGCTTAACCTCCGTTGAGGAGCAGTACTTC. Encoded protein: CASSLTSVEEQYF.

The chain employs TRBV10-2 and TRBJ2-1; 11 nucleotides line up with TRBD2. Losses at the gene ends were 2 bases for V and 7 bases for J; bases not matched to a gene: 13. This CDR3 has 18 amino acids. The germline CDR1 and CDR2 sequences are WSHSY and SAAADI. CDR3 amino acids: CASSEPNPLAGGGNEQFF. The CDR3 DNA sequence: TGCGCCAGCAGTGAGCCCAATCCCTTAGCGGGAGGGGGTAATGAGCAGTTCTTC.

The V call is TRBV19, the J call TRBJ2-3; 10 bases agree with TRBD2. Germline V gene data show CDR1 as LNHDA and CDR2 as SQIVND (reference sequence). This CDR3 comprises 16 residues. J gave up 2 bases and V 4 bases, and 6 bases lay outside the gene matches. CDR3 bases: TGTGCCAGTAGTACTCGGACTAGCGGAGACACAGATACGCAGTATTTT. Its translation: CASSTRTSGDTDTQYF.

Written as DNA, the CDR3 is TGTGCCAGCACCACTGTCAGGTACACCGGGGAGCTGTTTTTT. It codes for CASTTVRYTGELFF. The rearrangement uses TRBV27 and TRBJ2-2; no clear D. The CDR3 covers 14 residues. Per germline, CDR1 MNHEY and CDR2 SMNVEV (reference sequence). V was cut by 7 bases and J by 3 bases, with 12 bases left in between.